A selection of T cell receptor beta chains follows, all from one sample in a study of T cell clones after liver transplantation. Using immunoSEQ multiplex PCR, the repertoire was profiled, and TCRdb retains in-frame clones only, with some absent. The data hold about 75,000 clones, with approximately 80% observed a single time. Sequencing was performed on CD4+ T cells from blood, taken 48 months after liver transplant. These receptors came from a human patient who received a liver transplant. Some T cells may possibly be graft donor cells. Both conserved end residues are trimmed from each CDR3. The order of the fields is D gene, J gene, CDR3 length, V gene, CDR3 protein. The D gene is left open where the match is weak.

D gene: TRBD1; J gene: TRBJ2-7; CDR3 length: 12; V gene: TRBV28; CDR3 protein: ASSERQGAYEQY
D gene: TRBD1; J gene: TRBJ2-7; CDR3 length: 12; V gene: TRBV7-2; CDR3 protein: ASSQRQGSHEQY
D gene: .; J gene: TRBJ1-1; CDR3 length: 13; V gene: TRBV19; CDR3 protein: ASSIGIGQNTEAF
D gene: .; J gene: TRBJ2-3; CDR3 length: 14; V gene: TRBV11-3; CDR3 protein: ASSLGLGQNTDTQY
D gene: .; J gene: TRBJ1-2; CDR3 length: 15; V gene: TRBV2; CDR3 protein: ASSSIAGGISLYGYT
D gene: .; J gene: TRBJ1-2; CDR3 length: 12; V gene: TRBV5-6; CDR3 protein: ASSLGAGTYGYT
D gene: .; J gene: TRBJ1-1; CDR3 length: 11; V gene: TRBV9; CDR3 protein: ASGGLANTEAF
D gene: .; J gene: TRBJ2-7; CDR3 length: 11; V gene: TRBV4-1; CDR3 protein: ASSPIDPPEQY
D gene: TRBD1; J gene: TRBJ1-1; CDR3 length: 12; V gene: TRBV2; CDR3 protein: ASSADRYSTEAF
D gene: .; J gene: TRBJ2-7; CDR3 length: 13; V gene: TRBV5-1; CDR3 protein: ASSLDTSGPYEQY
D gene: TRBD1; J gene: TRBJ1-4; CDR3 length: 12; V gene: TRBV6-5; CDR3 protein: ASRTDRVGEKLF
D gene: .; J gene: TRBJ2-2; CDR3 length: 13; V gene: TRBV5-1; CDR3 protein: ASSLDSGITGELF
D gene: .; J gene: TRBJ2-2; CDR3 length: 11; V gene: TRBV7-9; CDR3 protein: AKDRLNTGELF
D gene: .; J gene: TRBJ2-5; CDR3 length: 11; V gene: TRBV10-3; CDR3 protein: AISRLVGETQY
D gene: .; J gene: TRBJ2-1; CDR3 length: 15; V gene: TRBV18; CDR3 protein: ASSPGRATRNYNEQF
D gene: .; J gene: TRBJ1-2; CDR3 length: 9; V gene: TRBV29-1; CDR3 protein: SVEINYGYT
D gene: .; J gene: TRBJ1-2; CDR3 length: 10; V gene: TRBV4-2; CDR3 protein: ASSQDVYGYT
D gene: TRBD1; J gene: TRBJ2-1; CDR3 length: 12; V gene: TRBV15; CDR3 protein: ATSRETGVNEQF
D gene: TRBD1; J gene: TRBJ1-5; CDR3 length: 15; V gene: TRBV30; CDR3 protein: AWRAGDRGFGNQPQH
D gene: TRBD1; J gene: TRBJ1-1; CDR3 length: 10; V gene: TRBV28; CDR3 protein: ASSLATGAQT